This is a list of T cell receptor beta chains from one sample in a study of T cells in Graves' hyperthyroidism and ophthalmopathy. TCRdb used MiXCR to reprocess the multiplex PCR reads, holding one entry per CDR3 protein. The table shows hundreds of thousands of distinct CDR3 sequences, with less than 25% occurring only once. The sequenced sample was blood. The receptors stem from a man aged 30 to 39 with Graves' ophthalmopathy. Both conserved end residues are part of each CDR3. Fields, in order: V gene, clone size, J gene, D gene, CDR3 protein, CDR3 DNA. A D gene is named only where the DNA matches it firmly. Some rows mark clone size as missing; the rest say once, few, many or name a class of expanded clone.

>TRBV20-1|.|TRBJ2-1|.
CSARVPRGAGEQFF
TGCAGTGCTAGAGTCCCCAGAGGGGCGGGTGAGCAGTTCTTC
>TRBV10-3|many|TRBJ2-7|TRBD2
CAIRAGSAGETPGGYEQYF
TGTGCCATCAGGGCCGGGTCAGCGGGAGAGACGCCTGGAGGTTACGAGCAGTACTTC
>TRBV5-6|.|TRBJ2-1|.
CASSGQTEYSYNEQFF
TGTGCCAGCAGCGGCCAGACCGAATACTCCTACAATGAGCAGTTCTTC
>TRBV25-1|many|TRBJ2-1|TRBD2
CASSEDGRHNEQFF
TGTGCCAGCAGTGAAGACGGGAGGCACAATGAGCAGTTCTTC
>TRBV3-1|few|TRBJ2-3|TRBD2
CASSHERLAGGPTDTQYF
TGTGCCAGCAGCCATGAGAGACTAGCGGGAGGGCCAACAGATACGCAGTATTTT
>TRBV11-1|many|TRBJ2-7|TRBD2
CASSLVGTSGAYEQYF
TGTGCCAGCAGCTTAGTTGGGACTAGCGGGGCCTACGAGCAGTACTTC
>TRBV7-9|few|TRBJ2-7|.
CASSLSAGYAYEQYF
TGTGCCAGCAGCTTAAGTGCGGGTTATGCCTACGAGCAGTACTTC
>TRBV20-1|.|TRBJ2-7|.
CSARETGSYEQYF
TGCAGTGCTAGAGAGACGGGTTCCTACGAGCAGTACTTC
>TRBV28|.|TRBJ2-1|TRBD2
CASSSLTSGLGGQFF
TGTGCCAGCAGTTCCTTGACTAGCGGGCTGGGAGGGCAGTTCTTC
>TRBV18|.|TRBJ2-5|.
CASSPPGPIRTQYF
TGTGCCAGCTCACCACCTGGACCGATCAGGACCCAGTACTTC
>TRBV29-1|.|TRBJ2-3|TRBD2
CSAQRTSGTGTQYF
TGCAGCGCCCAGAGGACTAGCGGCACAGGTACGCAGTATTTT
>TRBV29-1|few|TRBJ2-3|.
CSVARRGTDTQYF
TGCAGCGTTGCCCGGAGGGGCACAGATACGCAGTATTTT
>TRBV18|few|TRBJ1-3|.
CASSDGASGNTIYF
TGTGCCAGCTCAGATGGGGCGAGTGGAAACACCATATATTTT
>TRBV5-4|few|TRBJ2-2|.
CASRVATGELFF
TGTGCCAGCAGGGTAGCCACCGGGGAGCTGTTTTTT
>TRBV7-9|.|TRBJ1-5|TRBD1
CASSLETGGHQPQHF
TGTGCCAGCAGCTTAGAGACAGGGGGCCATCAGCCCCAGCATTTT
>TRBV7-2|many|TRBJ2-1|TRBD1
CASSFGTGRDEQFF
TGTGCCAGCAGCTTTGGGACAGGGAGGGATGAGCAGTTCTTC
>TRBV6-6|few|TRBJ2-2|.
CASSYAVPRNTGELFF
TGTGCCAGCAGTTACGCAGTGCCTCGAAACACCGGGGAGCTGTTTTTT
>TRBV28|few|TRBJ2-7|.
CASSNRDNSYEQYF
TGTGCCAGCAGTAACCGGGACAACTCCTACGAGCAGTACTTC
>TRBV7-9|few|TRBJ2-3|.
CASSTLIEVGQYF
TGTGCCAGCAGCACCCTTATAGAAGTTGGCCAGTATTTT
>TRBV2|.|TRBJ2-7|.
CASRLVAGEQYF
TGTGCCAGCAGACTTGTGGCGGGGGAGCAGTACTTC
>TRBV11-1|.|TRBJ2-1|.
CASSPWVGLFNEQFF
TGTGCCAGCAGCCCCTGGGTGGGATTATTCAATGAGCAGTTCTTC
>TRBV5-1|.|TRBJ2-7|TRBD2
CASSLAGSGSLPFYEQYF
TGCGCCAGCAGCTTGGCCGGGAGCGGGAGCCTCCCCTTCTACGAGCAGTACTTC
>TRBV2|few|TRBJ2-7|.
CASSEAGSHEQYF
TGTGCCAGCAGTGAAGCGGGGAGTCACGAGCAGTACTTC
>TRBV18|.|TRBJ2-5|.
CASSPGQPSGETQYF
TGTGCCAGCTCACCTGGGCAGCCCTCGGGAGAGACCCAGTACTTC
>TRBV7-2|many|TRBJ2-5|TRBD2
CASSFMLAVQETQYF
TGTGCCAGCAGCTTCATGCTAGCGGTCCAAGAGACCCAGTACTTC
>TRBV6-1|few|TRBJ2-5|.
CASSPGLTRGETQYF
TGTGCCAGCAGCCCCGGATTGACCCGGGGCGAGACCCAGTACTTC
>TRBV5-1|.|TRBJ2-3|.
CASSLVSELSTDTQYF
TGCGCCAGCAGCTTGGTATCAGAACTGAGCACAGATACGCAGTATTTT
>TRBV3-1|.|TRBJ1-1|.
CASSQAFATGRPEAFF
TGTGCCAGCAGCCAAGCCTTCGCTACAGGGAGACCTGAAGCTTTCTTT
>TRBV28|.|TRBJ2-3|.
CASSFIRTDAQYF
TGTGCCAGCAGTTTCATCCGTACAGATGCGCAGTATTTT
>TRBV2|few|TRBJ2-2|TRBD2
CASFRGGTNTGELFF
TGTGCCAGCTTCCGCGGGGGGACGAACACCGGGGAGCTGTTTTTT
>TRBV3-1|few|TRBJ2-5|.
CASSQPDLASETQYF
TGTGCCAGCAGCCAACCAGATCTGGCATCGGAGACCCAGTACTTC
>TRBV9|.|TRBJ1-1|.
CASSVEGLNTEAFF
TGTGCCAGCAGCGTAGAGGGGCTGAACACTGAAGCTTTCTTT
>TRBV5-5|few|TRBJ1-2|TRBD1
CASSLPLTGFDGYTF
TGTGCCAGCAGCTTGCCCTTGACAGGGTTTGATGGCTACACCTTC
>TRBV13|few|TRBJ1-1|TRBD1
CASTLTGTNTEAFF
TGTGCCAGCACCCTGACAGGGACGAACACTGAAGCTTTCTTT
>TRBV18|once|TRBJ2-2|TRBD2
CASSVRGDTGELFF
TGTGCCAGCTCCGTACGGGGGGACACCGGGGAGCTGTTTTTT
>TRBV4-3|.|TRBJ2-2|.
CASSQAHRVPGELFF
TGCGCCAGCAGCCAGGCACACAGGGTCCCCGGGGAGCTGTTTTTT
>TRBV11-2|many|TRBJ2-3|.
CASSSLLRTDTQYF
TGTGCCAGCAGCTCCCTTTTACGCACAGATACGCAGTATTTT
>TRBV7-2|many|TRBJ2-5|.
CASSLGWGQETQYF
TGTGCCAGCAGCTTAGGATGGGGACAAGAGACCCAGTACTTC
>TRBV7-2|few|TRBJ2-4|.
CASSLAGSQANIQYF
TGTGCCAGCAGCTTAGCAGGAAGCCAGGCAAACATTCAGTACTTC
>TRBV18|many|TRBJ2-1|.
CASSPGRGAYNEQFF
TGTGCCAGCTCACCGGGCAGGGGGGCCTACAATGAGCAGTTCTTC
>TRBV7-9|.|TRBJ2-2|TRBD1
CASSSPGTVNTGELFF
TGTGCCAGCAGCTCGCCTGGGACAGTGAACACCGGGGAGCTGTTTTTT
>TRBV9|few|TRBJ2-7|.
CASSPGTLNYEQYF
TGTGCCAGCAGCCCCGGGACACTTAACTACGAGCAGTACTTC
>TRBV27|many|TRBJ1-1|.
CASRLGGVFLNTEAFF
TGTGCCAGCAGACTGGGGGGGGTGTTTTTAAACACTGAAGCTTTCTTT
>TRBV13|few|TRBJ2-7|.
CASSLSRSSDSYEQYF
TGTGCCAGCAGCTTAAGTCGGTCTAGCGACTCCTACGAGCAGTACTTC
>TRBV7-9|once|TRBJ2-1|TRBD1
CASSARDRGILYNEQFF
TGTGCCAGCAGTGCCCGGGACAGGGGGATACTCTACAATGAGCAGTTCTTC
>TRBV6-1|few|TRBJ1-2|.
CASRVVGVGNYGYTF
TGTGCCAGCAGAGTTGTGGGGGTAGGAAACTATGGCTACACCTTC
>TRBV11-3|.|TRBJ2-5|TRBD2
CASSSHEAGDRETQYF
TGTGCCAGCAGCTCCCATGAGGCGGGAGATAGGGAGACCCAGTACTTC
>TRBV5-6|.|TRBJ1-1|TRBD1
CVSSLIGGNTEAFF
TGTGTCAGCAGCTTGATAGGGGGCAACACTGAAGCTTTCTTT
>TRBV7-3|few|TRBJ2-7|.
CASSLRPAGSDHEQYF
TGTGCCAGCAGCTTAAGGCCGGCGGGGTCAGACCACGAGCAGTACTTC